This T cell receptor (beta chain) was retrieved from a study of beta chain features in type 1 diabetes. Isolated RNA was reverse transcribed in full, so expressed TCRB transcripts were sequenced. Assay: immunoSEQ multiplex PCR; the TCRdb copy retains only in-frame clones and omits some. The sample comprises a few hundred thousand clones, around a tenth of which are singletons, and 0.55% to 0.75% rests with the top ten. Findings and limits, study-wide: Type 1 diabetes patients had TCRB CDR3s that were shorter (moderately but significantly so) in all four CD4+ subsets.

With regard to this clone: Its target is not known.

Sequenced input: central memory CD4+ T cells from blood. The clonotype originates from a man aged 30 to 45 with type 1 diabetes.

CDR3 DNA sequence: TGTGCCACCGGGACAGCGGTTTTGGGGAAAGCTAACTATGGCTACACCTTC. Translation gives CATGTAVLGKANYGYTF. The chain joins TRBV19 to TRBJ1-2; TRBD1 matches 7 bases. Germline lookup yields CDR1 LNHDA and CDR2 SQIVND (reference sequence). The length of the CDR3 is 17 residues. The trim removed 10 bases at V and 0 bases at J, leaving 17 bases unmatched.